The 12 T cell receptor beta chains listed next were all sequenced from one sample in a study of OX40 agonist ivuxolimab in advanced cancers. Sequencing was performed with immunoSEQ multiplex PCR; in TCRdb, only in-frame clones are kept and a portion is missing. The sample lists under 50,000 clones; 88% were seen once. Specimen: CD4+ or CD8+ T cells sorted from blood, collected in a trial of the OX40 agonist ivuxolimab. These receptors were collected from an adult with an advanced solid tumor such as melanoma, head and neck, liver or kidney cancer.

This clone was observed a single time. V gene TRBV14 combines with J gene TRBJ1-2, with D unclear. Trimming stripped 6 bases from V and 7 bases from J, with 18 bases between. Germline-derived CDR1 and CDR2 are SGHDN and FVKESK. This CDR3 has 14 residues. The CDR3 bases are TGTGCCAGCAGTCGGCAGGATTTTTCTGGTGGCTACACCTTC. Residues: CASSRQDFSGGYTF.

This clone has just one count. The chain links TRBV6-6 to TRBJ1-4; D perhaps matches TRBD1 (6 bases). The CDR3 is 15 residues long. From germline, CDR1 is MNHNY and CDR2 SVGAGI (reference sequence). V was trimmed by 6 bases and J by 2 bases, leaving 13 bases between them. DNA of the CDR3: TGTGCCAGCAGGACCCACAGGGCCACTAATGAAAAACTGTTTTTT. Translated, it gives CASRTHRATNEKLFF.

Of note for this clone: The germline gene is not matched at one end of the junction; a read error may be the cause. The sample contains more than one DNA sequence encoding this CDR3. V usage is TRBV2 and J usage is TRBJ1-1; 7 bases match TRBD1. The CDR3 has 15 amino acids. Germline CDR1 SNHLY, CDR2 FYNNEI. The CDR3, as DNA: TGTGCCAGCAGACTGAGACAGGGCATGAACACTGAGGCTTTCTTT. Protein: CASRLRQGMNTEAFF.

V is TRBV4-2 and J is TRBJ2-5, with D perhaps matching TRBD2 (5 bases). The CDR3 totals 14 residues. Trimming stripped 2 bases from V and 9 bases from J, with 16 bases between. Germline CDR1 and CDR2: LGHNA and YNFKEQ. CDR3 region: CASSQLTTPRAQYF. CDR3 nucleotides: TGTGCCAGCAGCCAACTCACCACCCCGCGGGCCCAGTACTTC.

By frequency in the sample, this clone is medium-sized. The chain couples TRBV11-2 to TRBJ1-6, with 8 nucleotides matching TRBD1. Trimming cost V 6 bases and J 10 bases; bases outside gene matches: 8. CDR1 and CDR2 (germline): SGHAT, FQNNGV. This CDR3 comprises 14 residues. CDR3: CASRLQGAGSPLHF. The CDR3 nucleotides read TGTGCCAGCAGGCTTCAGGGGGCAGGATCACCCCTCCACTTT.

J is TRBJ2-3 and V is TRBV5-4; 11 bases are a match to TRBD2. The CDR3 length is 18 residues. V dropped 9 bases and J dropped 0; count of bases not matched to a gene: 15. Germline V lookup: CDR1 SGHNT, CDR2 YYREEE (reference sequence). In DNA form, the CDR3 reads TGTGCCACGCTAACTGGTGGGACTAGCGGCTCTAGCACAGATACGCAGTATTTT. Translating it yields CATLTGGTSGSSTDTQYF.

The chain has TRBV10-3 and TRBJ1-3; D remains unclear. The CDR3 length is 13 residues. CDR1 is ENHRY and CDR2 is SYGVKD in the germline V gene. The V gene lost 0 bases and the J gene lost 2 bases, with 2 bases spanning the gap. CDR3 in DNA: TGTGCCATCAGTGAGTCGACTGGAAACACCATATATTTT. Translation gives CAISESTGNTIYF.

The CDR3 spells CASRLAGGPTGELFF. The CDR3 nucleotides are TGCGCCAGCAGACTAGCGGGGGGTCCCACCGGGGAGCTGTTTTTT. The V call is TRBV5-1, the J call TRBJ2-2; 12 nucleotides agree with TRBD2. CDR1 and CDR2 from the germline V gene are SGHRS and YFSETQ. V lost 5 bases, J lost 4 bases, and 3 bases stayed unmatched. This CDR3 has 15 amino acids.

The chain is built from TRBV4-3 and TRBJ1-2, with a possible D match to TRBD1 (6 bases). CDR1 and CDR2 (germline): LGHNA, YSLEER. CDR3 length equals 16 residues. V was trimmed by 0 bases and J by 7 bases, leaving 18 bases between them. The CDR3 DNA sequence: TGCGCCAGCAGCCAAGAACCGGGGATAGGGGGGTTTGGCTACACCTTC. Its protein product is CASSQEPGIGGFGYTF.

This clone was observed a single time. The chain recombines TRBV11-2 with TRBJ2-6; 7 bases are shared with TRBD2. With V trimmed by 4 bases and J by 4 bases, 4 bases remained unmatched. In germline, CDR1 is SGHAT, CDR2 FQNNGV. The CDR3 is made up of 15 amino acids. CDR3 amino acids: CASSWEGSGANVLTF. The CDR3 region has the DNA TGTGCCAGCAGCTGGGAGGGGAGCGGGGCCAACGTCCTGACTTTC. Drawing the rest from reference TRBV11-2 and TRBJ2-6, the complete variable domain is EAGVAQSPRYKIIEKRQSVAFWCNPISGHATLYWYQQILGQGPKLLIQFQNNGVVDDSQLPKDRFSAERLKGVDSTLKIQPAKLEDSAVYLCASSWEGSGANVLTFGAGSRLTVL.

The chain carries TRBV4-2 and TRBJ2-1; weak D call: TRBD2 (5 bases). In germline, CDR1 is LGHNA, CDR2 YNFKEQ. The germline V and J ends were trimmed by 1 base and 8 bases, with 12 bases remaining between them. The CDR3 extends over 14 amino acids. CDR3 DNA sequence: TGTGCCAGCAGCCAAGGGACTGGGCGTTATGAGCAGTTCTTC. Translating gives CASSQGTGRYEQFF.

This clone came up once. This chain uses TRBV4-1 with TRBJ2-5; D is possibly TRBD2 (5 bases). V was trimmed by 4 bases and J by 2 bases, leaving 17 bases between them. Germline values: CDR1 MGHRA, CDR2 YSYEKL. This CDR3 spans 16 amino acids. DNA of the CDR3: TGCGCCAGCAGCCCGCTCCCGGGGATTATACAAGAGACCCAGTACTTC. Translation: CASSPLPGIIQETQYF.